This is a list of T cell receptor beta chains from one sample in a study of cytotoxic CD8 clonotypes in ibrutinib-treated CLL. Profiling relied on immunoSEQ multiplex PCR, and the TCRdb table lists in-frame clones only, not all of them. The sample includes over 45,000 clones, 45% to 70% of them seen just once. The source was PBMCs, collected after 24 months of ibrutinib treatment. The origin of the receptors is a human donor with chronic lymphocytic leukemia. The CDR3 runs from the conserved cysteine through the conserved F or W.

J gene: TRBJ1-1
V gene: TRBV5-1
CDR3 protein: CASSLSPKAGTEAFF

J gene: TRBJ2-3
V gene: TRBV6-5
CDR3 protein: CASSRAGNTDTQYF

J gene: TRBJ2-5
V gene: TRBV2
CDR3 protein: CASSLAPGLAGRGEETQYF

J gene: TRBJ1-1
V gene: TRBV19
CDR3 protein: CASSGTGEGNTEAFF

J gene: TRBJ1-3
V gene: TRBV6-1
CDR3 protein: CASSGWGVGNTIYF

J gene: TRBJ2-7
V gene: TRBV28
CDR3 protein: CASSLVISYEQYF

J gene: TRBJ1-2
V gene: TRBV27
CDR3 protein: CASSFSPPGNYGYTF

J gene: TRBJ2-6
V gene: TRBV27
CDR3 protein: CASARDRGIFGANVLTF

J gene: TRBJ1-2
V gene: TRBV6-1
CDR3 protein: CASSEAAKGPNYGYTF

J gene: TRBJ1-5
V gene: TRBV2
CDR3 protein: CASSPDRLGNQPQHF

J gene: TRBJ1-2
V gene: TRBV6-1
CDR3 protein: CASSLDRDYGYTF

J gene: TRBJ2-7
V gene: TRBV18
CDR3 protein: CASSATGKDKQYF

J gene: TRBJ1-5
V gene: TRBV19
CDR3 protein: CASSIGESPQHF

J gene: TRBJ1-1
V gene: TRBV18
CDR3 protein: CASSPAGTYAEAFF

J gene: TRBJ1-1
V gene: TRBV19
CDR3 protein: CASKPGTLLGTEAFF

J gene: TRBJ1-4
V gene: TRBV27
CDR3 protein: CASSFGGQYEKLFF

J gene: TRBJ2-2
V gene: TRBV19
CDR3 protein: CASTPGANTGELFF

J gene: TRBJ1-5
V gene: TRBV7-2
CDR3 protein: CASSLVGAAGNQPQHF

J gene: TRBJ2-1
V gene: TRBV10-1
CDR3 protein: CASTFIAVTWNEQFF

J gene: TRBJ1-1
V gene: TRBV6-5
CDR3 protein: CASSHGTTLNTEAFF

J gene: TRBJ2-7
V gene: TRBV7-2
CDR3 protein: CASSSNNRVTIYEQYF

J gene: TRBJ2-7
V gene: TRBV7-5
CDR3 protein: CVLQGPYEQYF

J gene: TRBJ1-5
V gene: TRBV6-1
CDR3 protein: CASSEVPQWDSNQPQHF

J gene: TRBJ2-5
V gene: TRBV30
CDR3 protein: CAWSRGRETQYF

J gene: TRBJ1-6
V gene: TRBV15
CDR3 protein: CATSREQGRNSPLHF

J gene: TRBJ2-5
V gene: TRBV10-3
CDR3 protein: CAISATTETQYF

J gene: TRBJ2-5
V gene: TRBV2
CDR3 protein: CASSAGTSGVETQYF

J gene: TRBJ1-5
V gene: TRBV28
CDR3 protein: CASSLTGAYQPQHF

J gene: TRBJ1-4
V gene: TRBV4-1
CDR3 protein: CASSLTGQGEGSREKLFF

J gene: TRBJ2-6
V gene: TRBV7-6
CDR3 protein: CASSDDRTSGANVLTF

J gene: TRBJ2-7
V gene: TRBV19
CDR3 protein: CASSIVTGNGYEQYF

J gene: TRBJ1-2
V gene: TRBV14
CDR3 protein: CASSLVDSGIYGYTF

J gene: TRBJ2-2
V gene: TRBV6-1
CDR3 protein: CASSEFGTGELFF

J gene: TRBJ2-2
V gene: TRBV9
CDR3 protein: CASSVGTSGSTGELFF

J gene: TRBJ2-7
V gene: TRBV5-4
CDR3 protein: CASSQGLGGLAGEDEQYF

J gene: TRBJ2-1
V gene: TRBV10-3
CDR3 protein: CATLRLAGGEQFF

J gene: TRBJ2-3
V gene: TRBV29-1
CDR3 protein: CSGQVPDTQYF

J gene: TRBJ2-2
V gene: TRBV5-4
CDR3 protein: CASGSWGYTGELFF

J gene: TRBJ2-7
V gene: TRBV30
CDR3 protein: CAWSRGGEQYF

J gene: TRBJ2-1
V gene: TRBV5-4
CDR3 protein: CASSLPTIDEQFF

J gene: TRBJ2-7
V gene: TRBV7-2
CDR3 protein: CASSPSTRQSYEQYF

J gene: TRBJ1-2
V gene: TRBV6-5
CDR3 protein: CASRKQGPNYGYTF

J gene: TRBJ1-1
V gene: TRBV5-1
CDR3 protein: CASSPSGGVTEAFF

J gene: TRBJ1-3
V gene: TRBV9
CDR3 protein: CASSGSGVGNTIYF

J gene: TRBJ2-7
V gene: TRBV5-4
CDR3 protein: CASSPLAEFSYEQYF

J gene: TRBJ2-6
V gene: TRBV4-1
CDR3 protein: CASSPFPAGGGAGANVLTF

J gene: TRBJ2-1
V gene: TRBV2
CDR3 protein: CASRGGTSGRYNEQFF

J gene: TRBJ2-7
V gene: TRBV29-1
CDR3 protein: CSVDGSGRAGGEQYF

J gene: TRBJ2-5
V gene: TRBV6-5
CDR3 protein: CASRRGGRETQYF

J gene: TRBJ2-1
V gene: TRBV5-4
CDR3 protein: CASRKESSYNEQFF

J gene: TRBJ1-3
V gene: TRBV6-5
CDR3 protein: CASHRGEAGNTIYF

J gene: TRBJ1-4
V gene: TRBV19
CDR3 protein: CASSIRGDPGKLFF

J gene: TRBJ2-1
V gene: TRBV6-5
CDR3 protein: CASSYALGRNNEQFF